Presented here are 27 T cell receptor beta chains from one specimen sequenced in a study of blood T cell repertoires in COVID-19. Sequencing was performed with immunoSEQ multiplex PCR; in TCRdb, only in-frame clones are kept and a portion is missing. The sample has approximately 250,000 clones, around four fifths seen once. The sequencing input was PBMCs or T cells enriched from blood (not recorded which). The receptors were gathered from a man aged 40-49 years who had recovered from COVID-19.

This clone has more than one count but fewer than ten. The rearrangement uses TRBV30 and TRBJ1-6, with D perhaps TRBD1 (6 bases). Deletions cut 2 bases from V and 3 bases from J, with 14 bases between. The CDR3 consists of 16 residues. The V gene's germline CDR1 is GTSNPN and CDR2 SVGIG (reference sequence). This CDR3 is CAWSPDRSGYNSPLHF. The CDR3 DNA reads TGTGCCTGGAGTCCCGACAGGTCCGGCTATAATTCACCCCTCCACTTT.

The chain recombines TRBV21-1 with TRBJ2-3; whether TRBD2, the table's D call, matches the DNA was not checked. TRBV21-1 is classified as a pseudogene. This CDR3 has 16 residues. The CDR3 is CASSPVLAGVTDTQYF. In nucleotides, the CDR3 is TGTGCCAGCAGTCCCGTATTGGCGGGGGTCACAGATACGCAGTATTTT.

The CDR3 spells CASNLRGQANYEQYF. The CDR3 DNA reads TGTGCCAGCAACTTACGAGGGCAGGCCAACTACGAGCAGTACTTC. The chain is built from TRBV28 and TRBJ2-7; tentatively, D is TRBD2 (5 bases). In germline, CDR1 is MDHEN, CDR2 SYDVKM. The CDR3 runs 15 residues. V lost 7 bases and J 3 bases, leaving 19 bases between the germline ends.

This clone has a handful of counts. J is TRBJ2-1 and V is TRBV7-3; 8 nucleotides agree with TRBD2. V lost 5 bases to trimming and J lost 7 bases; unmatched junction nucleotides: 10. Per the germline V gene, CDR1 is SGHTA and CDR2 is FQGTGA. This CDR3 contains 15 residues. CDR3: CASSAGLGLRNEQFF. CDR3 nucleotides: TGTGCCAGCAGCGCGGGACTAGGGCTGCGTAATGAGCAGTTCTTC.

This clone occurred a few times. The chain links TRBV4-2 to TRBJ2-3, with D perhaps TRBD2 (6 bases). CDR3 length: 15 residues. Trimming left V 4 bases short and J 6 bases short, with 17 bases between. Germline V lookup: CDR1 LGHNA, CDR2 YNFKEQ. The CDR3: CASSLGLSTSDTQYF. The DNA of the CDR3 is TGTGCCAGCAGCCTTGGACTAAGCACTTCTGATACGCAGTATTTT.

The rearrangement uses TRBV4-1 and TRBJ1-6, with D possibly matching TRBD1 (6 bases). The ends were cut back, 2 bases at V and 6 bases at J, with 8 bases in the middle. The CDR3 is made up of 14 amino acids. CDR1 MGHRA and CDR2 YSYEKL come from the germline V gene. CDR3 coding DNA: TGCGCCAGCAGCCAAAGGGACACTAATTCACCCCTCCACTTT. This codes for CASSQRDTNSPLHF.

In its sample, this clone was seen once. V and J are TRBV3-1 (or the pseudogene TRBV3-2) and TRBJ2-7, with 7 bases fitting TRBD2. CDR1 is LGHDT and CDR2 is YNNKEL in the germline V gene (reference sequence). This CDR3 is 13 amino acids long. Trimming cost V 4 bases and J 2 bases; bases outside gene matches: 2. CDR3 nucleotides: TGTGCCAGCAGCCCTACTAGCGCCTACGAGCAGTACTTC. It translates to CASSPTSAYEQYF.

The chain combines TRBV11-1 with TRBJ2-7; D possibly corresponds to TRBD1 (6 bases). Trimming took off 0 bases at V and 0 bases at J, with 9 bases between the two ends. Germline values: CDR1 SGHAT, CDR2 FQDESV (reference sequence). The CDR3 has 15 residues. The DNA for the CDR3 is TGTGCCAGCAGCTTAGCCGGGACACTCTCCTACGAGCAGTACTTC. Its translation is CASSLAGTLSYEQYF.

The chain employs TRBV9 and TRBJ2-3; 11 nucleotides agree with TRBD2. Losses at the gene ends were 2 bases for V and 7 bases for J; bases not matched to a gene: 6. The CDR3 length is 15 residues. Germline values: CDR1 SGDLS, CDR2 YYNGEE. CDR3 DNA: TGTGCCAGCAGCGTCGACCTAGCGGGAGGTAATACGCAGTATTTT. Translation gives CASSVDLAGGNTQYF.

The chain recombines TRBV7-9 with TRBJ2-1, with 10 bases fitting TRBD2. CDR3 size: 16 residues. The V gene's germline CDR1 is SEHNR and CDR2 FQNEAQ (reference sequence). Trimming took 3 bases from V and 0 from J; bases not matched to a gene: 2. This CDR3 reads CASSLTSGPSYNEQFF. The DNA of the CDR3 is TGTGCCAGCAGCTTGACTAGCGGGCCCTCCTACAATGAGCAGTTCTTC.

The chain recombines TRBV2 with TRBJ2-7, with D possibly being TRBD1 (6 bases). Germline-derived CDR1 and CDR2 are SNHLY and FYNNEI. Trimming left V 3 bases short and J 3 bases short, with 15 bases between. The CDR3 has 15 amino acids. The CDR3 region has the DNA TGTGCCAGCAGTGAGGGGTGGGGGCTCTACTACGAGCAGTACTTC. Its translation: CASSEGWGLYYEQYF.

The CDR3 region is CASSPGTGDYGYTF. CDR3 sequence (DNA): TGTGCCAGCAGCCCAGGGACAGGGGACTATGGCTACACCTTC. The chain employs TRBV3-1 (or the pseudogene TRBV3-2) and TRBJ1-2; 10 bases match TRBD1. The J segment lost 3 bases and the V segment lost 4 bases, leaving 2 bases of the junction unmatched. Germline CDR1 and CDR2: LGHDT and YNNKEL (reference sequence). The CDR3 spans 14 residues.

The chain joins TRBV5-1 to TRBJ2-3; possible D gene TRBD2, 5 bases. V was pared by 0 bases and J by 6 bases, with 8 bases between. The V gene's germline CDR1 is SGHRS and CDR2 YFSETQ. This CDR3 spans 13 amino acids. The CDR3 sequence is CASSLEGLDTQYF. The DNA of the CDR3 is TGCGCCAGCAGCTTGGAAGGACTCGATACGCAGTATTTT.

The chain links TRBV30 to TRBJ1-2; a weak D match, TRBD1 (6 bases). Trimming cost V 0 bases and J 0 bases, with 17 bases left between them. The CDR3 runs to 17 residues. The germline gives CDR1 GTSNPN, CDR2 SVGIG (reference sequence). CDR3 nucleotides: TGTGCCTGGAGTGTACGGACAGCCTCCTTTTCTAACTATGGCTACACCTTC. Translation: CAWSVRTASFSNYGYTF.

The CDR3 DNA reads as TGTGCCAGCAGCCCAAGACAGGGGTGGACTGAAGCTTTCTTT. Translated, it gives CASSPRQGWTEAFF. The rearrangement links TRBV5-5 to TRBJ1-1, with 8 bases lining up with TRBD1. There are 14 residues in the CDR3. The germline gives CDR1 SGHKS, CDR2 YYEKEE (reference sequence). V shed 4 bases, J shed 5 bases, and the junction held 7 bases outside the gene matches.

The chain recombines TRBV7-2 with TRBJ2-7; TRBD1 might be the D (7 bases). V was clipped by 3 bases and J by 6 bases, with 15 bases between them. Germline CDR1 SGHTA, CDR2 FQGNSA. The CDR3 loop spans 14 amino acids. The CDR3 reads CASSFEPGGGEQYF. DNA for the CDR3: TGTGCCAGCAGCTTCGAGCCAGGGGGAGGCGAGCAGTACTTC.

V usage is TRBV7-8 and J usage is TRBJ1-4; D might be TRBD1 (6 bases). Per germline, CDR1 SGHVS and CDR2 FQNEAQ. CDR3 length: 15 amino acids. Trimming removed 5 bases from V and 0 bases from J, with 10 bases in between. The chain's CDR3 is CASSPYRATNEKLFF. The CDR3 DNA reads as TGTGCCAGCAGCCCATACAGGGCAACTAATGAAAAACTGTTTTTT.

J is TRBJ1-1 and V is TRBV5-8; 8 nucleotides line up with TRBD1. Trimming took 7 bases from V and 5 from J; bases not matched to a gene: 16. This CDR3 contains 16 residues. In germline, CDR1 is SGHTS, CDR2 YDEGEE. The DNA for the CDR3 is TGTGCCAGCTTCAACAGGGGGGTATCTGAAGGTACTGAAGCTTTCTTT. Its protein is CASFNRGVSEGTEAFF.

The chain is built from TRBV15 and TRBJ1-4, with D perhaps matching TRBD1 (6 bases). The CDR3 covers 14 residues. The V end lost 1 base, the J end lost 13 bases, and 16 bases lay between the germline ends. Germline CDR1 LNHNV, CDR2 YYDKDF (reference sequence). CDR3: CATSRGDTASGLFF. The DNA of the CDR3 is TGTGCCACCAGCAGAGGGGACACCGCGTCGGGACTGTTTTTT.

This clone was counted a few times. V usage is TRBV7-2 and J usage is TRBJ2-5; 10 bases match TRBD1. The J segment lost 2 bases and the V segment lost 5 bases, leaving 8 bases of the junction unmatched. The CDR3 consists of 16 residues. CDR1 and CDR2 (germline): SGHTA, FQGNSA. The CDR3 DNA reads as TGTGCCAGCAGCATCGGACAGGGGGGAGGGCAAGAGACCCAGTACTTC. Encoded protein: CASSIGQGGGQETQYF. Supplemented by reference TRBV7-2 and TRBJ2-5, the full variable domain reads GAGVSQSPSNKVTEKGKDVELRCDPISGHTALYWYRQSLGQGLEFLIYFQGNSAPDKSGLPSDRFSAERTGGSVSTLTIQRTQQEDSAVYLCASSIGQGGGQETQYFGPGTRLLVL.

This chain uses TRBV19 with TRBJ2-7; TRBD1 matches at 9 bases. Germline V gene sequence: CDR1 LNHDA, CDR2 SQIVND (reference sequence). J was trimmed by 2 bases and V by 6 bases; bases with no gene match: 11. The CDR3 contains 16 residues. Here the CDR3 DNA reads TGTGCCAGTAGAGGACCCGGGACAGGGTTTGCCTACGAGCAGTACTTC. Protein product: CASRGPGTGFAYEQYF.

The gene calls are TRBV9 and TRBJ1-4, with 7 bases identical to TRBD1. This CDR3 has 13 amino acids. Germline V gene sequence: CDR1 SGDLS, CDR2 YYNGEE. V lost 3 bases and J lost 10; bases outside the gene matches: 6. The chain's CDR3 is CASSGTGERKLFF. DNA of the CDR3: TGTGCCAGCAGCGGAACAGGGGAGCGAAAACTGTTTTTT.

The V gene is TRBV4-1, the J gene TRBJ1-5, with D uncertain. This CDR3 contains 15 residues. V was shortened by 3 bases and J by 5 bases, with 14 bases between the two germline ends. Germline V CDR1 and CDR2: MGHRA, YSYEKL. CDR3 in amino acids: CASSQGAGPDQPQHF. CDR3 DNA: TGCGCCAGCAGCCAGGGAGCTGGCCCGGATCAGCCCCAGCATTTT.

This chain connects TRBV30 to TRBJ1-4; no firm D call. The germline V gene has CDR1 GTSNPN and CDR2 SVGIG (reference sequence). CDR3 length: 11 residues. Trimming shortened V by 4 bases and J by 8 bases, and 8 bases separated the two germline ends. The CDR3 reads CAWKGREKLFF. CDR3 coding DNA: TGTGCCTGGAAAGGGAGGGAAAAACTGTTTTTT.

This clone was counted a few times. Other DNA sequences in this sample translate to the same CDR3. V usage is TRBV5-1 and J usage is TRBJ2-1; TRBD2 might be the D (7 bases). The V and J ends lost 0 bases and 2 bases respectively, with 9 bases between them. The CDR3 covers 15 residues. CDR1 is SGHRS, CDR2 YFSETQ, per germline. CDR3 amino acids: CASSLAGGAYNEQFF. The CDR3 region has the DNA TGCGCCAGCAGCTTGGCGGGGGGCGCCTACAATGAGCAGTTCTTC.

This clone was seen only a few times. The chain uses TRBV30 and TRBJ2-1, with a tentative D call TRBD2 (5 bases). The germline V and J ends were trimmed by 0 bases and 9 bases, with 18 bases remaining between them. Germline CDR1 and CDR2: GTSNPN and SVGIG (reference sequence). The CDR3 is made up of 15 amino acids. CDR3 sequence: CAWSVKASFRSEQFF. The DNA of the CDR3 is TGTGCCTGGAGTGTAAAGGCTAGCTTTCGGAGTGAGCAGTTCTTC.

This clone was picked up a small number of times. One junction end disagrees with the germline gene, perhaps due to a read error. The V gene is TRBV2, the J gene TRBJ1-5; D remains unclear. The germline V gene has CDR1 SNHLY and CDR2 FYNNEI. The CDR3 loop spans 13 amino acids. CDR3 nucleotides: TGTGCCAGCGGTGAGGGCCCGAATCAGCCCCAGCATTTT. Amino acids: CASGEGPNQPQHF. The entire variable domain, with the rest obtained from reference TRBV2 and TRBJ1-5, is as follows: EPEVTQTPSHQVTQMGQEVILRCVPISNHLYFYWYRQILGQKVEFLVSFYNNEISEKSEIFDDQFSVERPDGSNFTLKIRSTKLEDSAMYFCASGEGPNQPQHFGDGTRLSIL.